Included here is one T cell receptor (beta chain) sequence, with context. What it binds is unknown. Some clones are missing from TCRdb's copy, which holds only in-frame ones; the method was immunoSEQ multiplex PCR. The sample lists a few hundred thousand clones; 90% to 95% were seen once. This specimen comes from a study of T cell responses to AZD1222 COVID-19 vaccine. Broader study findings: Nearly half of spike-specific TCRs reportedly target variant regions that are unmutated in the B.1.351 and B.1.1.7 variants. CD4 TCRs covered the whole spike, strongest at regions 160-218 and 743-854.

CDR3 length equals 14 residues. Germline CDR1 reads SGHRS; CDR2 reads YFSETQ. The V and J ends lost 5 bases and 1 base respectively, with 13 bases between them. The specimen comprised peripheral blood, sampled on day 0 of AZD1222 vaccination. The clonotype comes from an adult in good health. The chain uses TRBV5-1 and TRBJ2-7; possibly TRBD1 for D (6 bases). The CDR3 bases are TGCGCCAGCAGTGGAGGACAGAAGTCCTACGAGCAGTACTTC. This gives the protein CASSGGQKSYEQYF.